Listed below are T cell receptor beta chains from one sample, sequenced in a study of post-analysis software for immune sequencing data. TCRdb independently ran MiXCR on the PCR reads; one entry per CDR3 protein. The data hold 450,000 or so distinct CDR3 sequences, with around 40% observed a single time. Input material: blood. These receptor sequences come from a girl aged 10 to 17 with multiple sclerosis. CDR3s include the opening cysteine and the closing phenylalanine or tryptophan. Each record gives: D gene, V gene, J gene, clone size, CDR3 DNA, CDR3 protein. The D gene is left open where the match is weak. Clone sizes are given selectively: once, few, many, or a class where the clone is expanded.

TRBD2	TRBV20-1	TRBJ2-3	few	TGCAGTGCAACTGGGACTAGCGGAAGGGAATCACAAGATACGCAGTATTTT	CSATGTSGRESQDTQYF
TRBD1	TRBV2	TRBJ2-5	.	TGTGCCAGTACGGGACAGGGGGTGGTCGAAGAGACCCAGTACTTC	CASTGQGVVEETQYF
.	TRBV20-1	TRBJ2-7	.	TGCAGTGCTACCGGGCCCCCTGACCCCTACGAGCAGTACTTC	CSATGPPDPYEQYF
.	TRBV30	TRBJ2-1	.	TGTGCCTGGAGGCAAGCCTACAATGAGCAGTTCTTC	CAWRQAYNEQFF
.	TRBV5-6	TRBJ2-7	few	TGTGCCAGCAGCCCCCTCCGGCGGCGGGCGTCCTACGGGCAGTACTTC	CASSPLRRRASYGQYF
.	TRBV6-1	TRBJ2-5	.	TGTGCCAGCGGTGAGTTGTCAGGCGCTGAGACCCAGTACTTC	CASGELSGAETQYF
TRBD1	TRBV29-1	TRBJ2-1	few	TGCAGCGTGATGGGACAGGGGCAGCCCAATGAGCAGTTCTTC	CSVMGQGQPNEQFF
.	TRBV20-1	TRBJ1-1	.	TGCAGTGCTAGAACCGACGGCGTGAACACTGAAGCTTTCTTT	CSARTDGVNTEAFF
.	TRBV6-2/TRBV6-3	TRBJ2-5	.	TGTGCCAGCAGTTACCTCGACGTGCGGGTAGAGACCCAGTACTTC	CASSYLDVRVETQYF
.	TRBV5-5	TRBJ1-1	.	TGTGCCAGCAGCCCCCGGGGTCCTATGAACACTGAAGCTTTCTTT	CASSPRGPMNTEAFF
.	TRBV7-3	TRBJ2-1	.	TGTGCCAGCAGCTTAGGTAGAAGCGACAATGAGCAGTTCTTC	CASSLGRSDNEQFF
.	TRBV12-3/TRBV12-4	TRBJ2-7	.	TGTGCCGGCAGGCACCGGGGCCCCTACGAGCAGTACTTC	CAGRHRGPYEQYF
.	TRBV7-9	TRBJ2-1	few	TGTGCCAGCAGTTCCGGGCAATCAAGGGACAATGAGCAGTTCTTC	CASSSGQSRDNEQFF
TRBD1	TRBV5-1	TRBJ2-7	once	TGCGCCAGCAGCTTTCAGGGGGCGAAGGCGAATGAGCAGTACTTC	CASSFQGAKANEQYF
.	TRBV3-1	TRBJ2-1	.	TGTGCCAGCAGCCACTTGAGGGAGCACTGGGATGAGCAGTTCTTC	CASSHLREHWDEQFF
TRBD1	TRBV24-1	TRBJ2-5	once	TGTGCCACCAGTGATGCCCGGGACAGGGATGGTCACCACCAAGAGACCCAGTACTTC	CATSDARDRDGHHQETQYF
.	TRBV20-1	TRBJ2-1	.	TGCAGTGCTAGAATCCCCGGGACCTCCTACAATGAGCAGTTCTTC	CSARIPGTSYNEQFF
.	TRBV30	TRBJ2-7	.	TGTGCCTGGGAACCAGGTAACAGGGCCGAGCAGTACTTC	CAWEPGNRAEQYF
.	TRBV20-1	TRBJ2-1	.	TGCAGTGCTAGCGGGGCAGGGGCCTACAATGAGCAGTTCTTC	CSASGAGAYNEQFF
TRBD1	TRBV4-1	TRBJ2-7	.	TGCGCCAGCAGCCATTTAGACTACACAGGGGTTCCCTTCGAGCAGTACTTC	CASSHLDYTGVPFEQYF
.	TRBV29-1	TRBJ2-2	.	TGCAGCGTCGACAGCACCGGGGAGCTGTTTTTT	CSVDSTGELFF
.	TRBV12-3/TRBV12-4	TRBJ1-2	.	TGTGCCAGCAGGGTGGGGGTCGGCTACACCTTC	CASRVGVGYTF
TRBD2	TRBV20-1	TRBJ2-1	few	TGCAGTGTCAGAGGTCTAGCGGGGGGCAATGAGCAGTTCTTC	CSVRGLAGGNEQFF
TRBD1	TRBV29-1	TRBJ2-5	.	TGCAGCGTATCCGGGACAGGGAATACGAAGCAGTACTTC	CSVSGTGNTKQYF
.	TRBV7-8	TRBJ2-5	.	TGTGCCAGCAGCTTAGCCGGCAGGCGCCAAGAGACCCAGTACTTC	CASSLAGRRQETQYF
TRBD1	TRBV20-1	TRBJ2-5	.	TGCAGTGCTGGAAGGACAGGGGCGCAGGAGACCCAGTACTTC	CSAGRTGAQETQYF
TRBD1	TRBV5-1	TRBJ2-7	once	TGCGCCAGCAGCCCAGGGGGACAGGGTTACCACGAGCAGTACTTC	CASSPGGQGYHEQYF
.	TRBV20-1	TRBJ2-7	.	TGCAGTGCTAGACGAGGGGCCTACGAGCAGTACTTC	CSARRGAYEQYF
.	TRBV28	TRBJ1-1	.	TGTGCCAGCAGTGAACTCGACAATTTCTCTGAAGCTTTCTTT	CASSELDNFSEAFF